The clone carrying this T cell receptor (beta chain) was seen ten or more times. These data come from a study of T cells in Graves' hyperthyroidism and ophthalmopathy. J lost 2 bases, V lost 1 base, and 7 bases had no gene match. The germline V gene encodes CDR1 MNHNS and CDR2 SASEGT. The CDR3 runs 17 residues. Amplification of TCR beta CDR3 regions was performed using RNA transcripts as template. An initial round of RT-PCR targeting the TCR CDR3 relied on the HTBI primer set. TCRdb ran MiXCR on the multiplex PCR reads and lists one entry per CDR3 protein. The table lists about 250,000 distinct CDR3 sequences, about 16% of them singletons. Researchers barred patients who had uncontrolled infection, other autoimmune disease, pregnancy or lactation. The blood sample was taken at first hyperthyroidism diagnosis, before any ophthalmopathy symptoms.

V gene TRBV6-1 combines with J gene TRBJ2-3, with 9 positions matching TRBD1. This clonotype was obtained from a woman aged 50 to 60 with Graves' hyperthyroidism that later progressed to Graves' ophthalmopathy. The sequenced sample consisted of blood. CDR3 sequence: CASSEGVGQGSTDTQYF. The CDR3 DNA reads TGTGCCAGCAGTGAAGGGGTGGGACAGGGATCCACAGATACGCAGTATTTT.